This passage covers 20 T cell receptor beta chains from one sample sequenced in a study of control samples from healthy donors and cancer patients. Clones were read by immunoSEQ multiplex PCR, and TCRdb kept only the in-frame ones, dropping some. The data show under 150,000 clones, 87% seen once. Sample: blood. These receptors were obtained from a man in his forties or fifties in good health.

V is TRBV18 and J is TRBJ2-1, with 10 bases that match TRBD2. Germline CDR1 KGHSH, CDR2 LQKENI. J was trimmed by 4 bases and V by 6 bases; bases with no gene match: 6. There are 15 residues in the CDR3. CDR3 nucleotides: TGTGCCAGCTCTACAGCTAGCGGGGGTTACAATGAGCAGTTCTTC. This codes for CASSTASGGYNEQFF. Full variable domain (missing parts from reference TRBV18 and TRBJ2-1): NAGVMQNPRHLVRRRGQEARLRCSPMKGHSHVYWYRQLPEEGLKFMVYLQKENIIDESGMPKERFSAEFPKEGPSILRIQQVVRGDSAAYFCASSTASGGYNEQFFGPGTRLTVL.

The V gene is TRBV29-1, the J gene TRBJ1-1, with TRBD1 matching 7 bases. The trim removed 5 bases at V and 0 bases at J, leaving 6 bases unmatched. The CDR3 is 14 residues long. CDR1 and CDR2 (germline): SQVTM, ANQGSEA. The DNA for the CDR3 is TGCAGCGTTCGGGACAGCAGAATGAACACTGAAGCTTTCTTT. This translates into CSVRDSRMNTEAFF.

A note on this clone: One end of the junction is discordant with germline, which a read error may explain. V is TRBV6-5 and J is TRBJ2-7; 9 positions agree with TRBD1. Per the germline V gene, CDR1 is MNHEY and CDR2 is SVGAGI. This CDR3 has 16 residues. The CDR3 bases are TGTGCCAGCAATTACGCTTCTGGGACAGGGAACTACGAGCAGTACTTC. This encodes CASNYASGTGNYEQYF.

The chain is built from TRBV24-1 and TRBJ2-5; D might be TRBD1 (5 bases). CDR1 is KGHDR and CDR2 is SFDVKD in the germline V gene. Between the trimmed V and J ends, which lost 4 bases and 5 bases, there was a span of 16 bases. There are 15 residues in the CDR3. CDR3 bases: TGTGCCACCAGTGACCCAAGGACACCGGCGGAGACCCAGTACTTC. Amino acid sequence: CATSDPRTPAETQYF.

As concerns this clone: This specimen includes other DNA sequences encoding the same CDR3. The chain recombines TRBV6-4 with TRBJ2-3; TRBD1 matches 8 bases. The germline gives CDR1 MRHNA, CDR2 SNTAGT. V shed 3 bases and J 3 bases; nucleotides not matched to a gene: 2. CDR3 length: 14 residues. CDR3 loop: CASSETGGTDTQYF. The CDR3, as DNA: TGTGCCAGCAGTGAAACAGGGGGAACAGATACGCAGTATTTT.

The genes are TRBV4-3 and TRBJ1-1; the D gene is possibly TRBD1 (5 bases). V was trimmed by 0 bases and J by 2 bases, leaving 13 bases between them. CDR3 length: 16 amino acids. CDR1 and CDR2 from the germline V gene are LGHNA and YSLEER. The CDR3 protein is CASSQDLGRINTEAFF. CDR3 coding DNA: TGCGCCAGCAGCCAAGATTTGGGGCGGATCAACACTGAAGCTTTCTTT.

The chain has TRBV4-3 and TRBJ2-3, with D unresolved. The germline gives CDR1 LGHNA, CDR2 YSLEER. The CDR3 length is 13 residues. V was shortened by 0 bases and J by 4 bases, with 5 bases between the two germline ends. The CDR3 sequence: CASSQEWADTQYF. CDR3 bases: TGCGCCAGCAGCCAAGAGTGGGCAGATACGCAGTATTTT.

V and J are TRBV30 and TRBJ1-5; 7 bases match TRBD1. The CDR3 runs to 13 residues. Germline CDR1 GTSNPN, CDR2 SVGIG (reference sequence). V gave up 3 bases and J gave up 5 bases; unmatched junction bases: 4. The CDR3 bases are TGTGCCTGGAGAGGTCAGGGGGATCAGCCCCAGCATTTT. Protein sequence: CAWRGQGDQPQHF.

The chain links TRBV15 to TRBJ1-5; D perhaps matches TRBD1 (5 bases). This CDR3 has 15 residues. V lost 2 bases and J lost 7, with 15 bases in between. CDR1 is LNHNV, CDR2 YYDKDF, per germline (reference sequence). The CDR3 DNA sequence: TGTGCCACCAGCAGAAGTTGGGGGGTCGGCCAGCCCCAGCATTTT. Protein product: CATSRSWGVGQPQHF.

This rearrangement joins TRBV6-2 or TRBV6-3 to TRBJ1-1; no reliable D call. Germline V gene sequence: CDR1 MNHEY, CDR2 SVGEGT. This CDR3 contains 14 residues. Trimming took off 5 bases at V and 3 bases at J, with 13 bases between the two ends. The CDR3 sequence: CASSTTDTDTEAFF. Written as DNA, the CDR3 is TGTGCCAGCAGTACCACCGACACGGACACTGAAGCTTTCTTT.

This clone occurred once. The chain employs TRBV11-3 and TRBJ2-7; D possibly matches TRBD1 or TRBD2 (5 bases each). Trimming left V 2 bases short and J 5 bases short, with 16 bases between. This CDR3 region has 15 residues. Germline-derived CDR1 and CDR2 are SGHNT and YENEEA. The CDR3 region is CASSLPGPPRHEQYF. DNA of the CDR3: TGTGCCAGCAGCTTACCGGGACCGCCTCGTCACGAGCAGTACTTC.

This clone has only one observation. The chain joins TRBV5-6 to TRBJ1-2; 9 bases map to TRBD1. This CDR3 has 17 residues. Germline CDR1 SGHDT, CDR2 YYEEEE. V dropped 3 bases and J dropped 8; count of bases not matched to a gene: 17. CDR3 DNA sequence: TGTGCCAGCAGCTCGACCTTCTCCGGGACAGGGATTGTCGGCTACACCTTC. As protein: CASSSTFSGTGIVGYTF.

The CDR3 DNA sequence: TGTGCCAGTACCTCCAACCCAGCAGATACGCAGTATTTT. Protein: CASTSNPADTQYF. The genes are TRBV19 and TRBJ2-3; D not resolved. This CDR3 comprises 13 residues. With 7 bases removed from V and 4 bases from J, the gap between germline ends came to 12 bases. From germline, CDR1 is LNHDA and CDR2 SQIVND (reference sequence).

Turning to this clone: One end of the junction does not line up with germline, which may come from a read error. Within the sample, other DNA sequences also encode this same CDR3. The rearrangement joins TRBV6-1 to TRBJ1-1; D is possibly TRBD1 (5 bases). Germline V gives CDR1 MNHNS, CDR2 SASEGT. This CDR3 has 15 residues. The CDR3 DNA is TGTGCCAGCAGCGAAGCGGCGGGGCCGAACACTGAAGCTTTCTTT. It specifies CASSEAAGPNTEAFF.

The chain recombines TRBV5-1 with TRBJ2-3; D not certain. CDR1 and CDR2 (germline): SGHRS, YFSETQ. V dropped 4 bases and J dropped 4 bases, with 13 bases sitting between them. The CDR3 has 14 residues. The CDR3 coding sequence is TGCGCCAGCAGCGCCTTCGGGTCAGCAGATACGCAGTATTTT. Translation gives CASSAFGSADTQYF.

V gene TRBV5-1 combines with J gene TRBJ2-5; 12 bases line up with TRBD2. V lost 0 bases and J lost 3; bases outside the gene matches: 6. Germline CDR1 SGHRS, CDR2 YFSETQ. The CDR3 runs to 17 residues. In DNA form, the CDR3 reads TGCGCCAGCAGCTTGGCTCCTAGCGGGGGGGCAGAAGAGACCCAGTACTTC. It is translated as CASSLAPSGGAEETQYF.

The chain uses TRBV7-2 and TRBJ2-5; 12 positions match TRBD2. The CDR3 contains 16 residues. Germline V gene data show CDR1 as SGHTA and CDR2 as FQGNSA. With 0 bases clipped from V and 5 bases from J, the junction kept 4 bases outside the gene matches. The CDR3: CASSLAASGGAETQYF. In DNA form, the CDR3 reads TGTGCCAGCAGCTTAGCGGCTAGCGGGGGGGCTGAGACCCAGTACTTC.

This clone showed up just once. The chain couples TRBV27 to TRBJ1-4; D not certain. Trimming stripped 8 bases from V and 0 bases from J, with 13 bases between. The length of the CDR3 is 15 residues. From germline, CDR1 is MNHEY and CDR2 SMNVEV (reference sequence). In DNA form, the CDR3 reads TGTGCCAGCGCGGCAGAACCGGCAACTAATGAAAAACTGTTTTTT. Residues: CASAAEPATNEKLFF.

This CDR3 is CASSIGTGGETQYF. For the CDR3, the DNA is TGTGCCAGTAGTATAGGGACAGGGGGTGAGACCCAGTACTTC. This chain joins TRBV19 and TRBJ2-5; 10 bases align to TRBD1. The germline gives CDR1 LNHDA, CDR2 SQIVND (reference sequence). With 1 base clipped from V and 5 bases from J, the junction kept 1 base outside the gene matches. The CDR3 loop spans 14 amino acids.

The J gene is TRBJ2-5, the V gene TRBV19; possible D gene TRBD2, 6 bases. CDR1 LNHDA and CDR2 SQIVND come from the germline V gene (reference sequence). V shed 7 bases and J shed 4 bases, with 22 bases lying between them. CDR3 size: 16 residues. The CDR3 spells CASTPTPSGVGETQYF. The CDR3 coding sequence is TGTGCCAGTACCCCAACCCCCTCGGGGGTGGGAGAGACCCAGTACTTC.